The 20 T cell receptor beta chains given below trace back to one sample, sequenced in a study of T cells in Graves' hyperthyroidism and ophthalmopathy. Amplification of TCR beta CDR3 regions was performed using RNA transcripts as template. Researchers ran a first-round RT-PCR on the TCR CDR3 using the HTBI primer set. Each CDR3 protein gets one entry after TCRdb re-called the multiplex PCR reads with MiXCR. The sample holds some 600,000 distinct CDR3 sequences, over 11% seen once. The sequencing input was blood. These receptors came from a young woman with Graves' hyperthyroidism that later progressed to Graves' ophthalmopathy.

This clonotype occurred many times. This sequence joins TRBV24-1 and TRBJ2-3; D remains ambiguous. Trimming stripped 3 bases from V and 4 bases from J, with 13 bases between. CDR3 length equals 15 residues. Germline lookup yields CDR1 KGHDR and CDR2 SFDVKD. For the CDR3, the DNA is TGTGCCACCAGTGATAGCCGGGCCGCGGCAGATACGCAGTATTTT. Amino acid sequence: CATSDSRAAADTQYF.

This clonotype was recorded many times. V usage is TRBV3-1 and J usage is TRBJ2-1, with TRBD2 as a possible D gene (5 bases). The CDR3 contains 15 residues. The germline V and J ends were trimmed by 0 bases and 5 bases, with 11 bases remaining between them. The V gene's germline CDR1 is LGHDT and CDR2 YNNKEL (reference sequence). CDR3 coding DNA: TGTGCCAGCAGCCAAGATCTGGTAGCGAACAATGAGCAGTTCTTC. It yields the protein CASSQDLVANNEQFF.

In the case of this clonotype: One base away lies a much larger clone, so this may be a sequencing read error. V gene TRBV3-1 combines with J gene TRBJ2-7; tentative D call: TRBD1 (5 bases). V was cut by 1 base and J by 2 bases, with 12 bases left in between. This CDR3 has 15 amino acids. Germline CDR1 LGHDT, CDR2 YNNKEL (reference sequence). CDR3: CASSQARENPYEQYF. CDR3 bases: TGTGCCAGCAGCCAAGCCAGGGAAAACCCCTACGAGCAGTACTTC.

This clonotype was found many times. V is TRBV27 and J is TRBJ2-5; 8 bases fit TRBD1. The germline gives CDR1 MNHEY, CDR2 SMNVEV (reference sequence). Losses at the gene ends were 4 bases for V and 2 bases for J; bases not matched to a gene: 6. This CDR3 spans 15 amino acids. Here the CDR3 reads CASSSGQGNQETQYF. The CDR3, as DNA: TGTGCCAGCAGTTCCGGACAGGGCAATCAAGAGACCCAGTACTTC.

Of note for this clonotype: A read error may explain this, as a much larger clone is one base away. The CDR3 DNA reads TGCGCCAGCAGCTTGACTAGCGGCTACGACAATGAGAAGTTCTTC. It specifies CASSLTSGYDNEKFF. The V and J genes are TRBV5-1 and TRBJ2-1, with 8 bases that match TRBD2. The CDR3 has 15 amino acids. Germline CDR1 and CDR2: SGHRS and YFSETQ.

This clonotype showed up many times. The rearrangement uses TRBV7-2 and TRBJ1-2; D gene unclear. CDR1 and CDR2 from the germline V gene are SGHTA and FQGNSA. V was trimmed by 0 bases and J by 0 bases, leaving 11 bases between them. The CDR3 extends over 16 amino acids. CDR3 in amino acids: CASSLAFGSSNYGYTF. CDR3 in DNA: TGTGCCAGCAGCTTAGCGTTTGGGTCGTCTAACTATGGCTACACCTTC.

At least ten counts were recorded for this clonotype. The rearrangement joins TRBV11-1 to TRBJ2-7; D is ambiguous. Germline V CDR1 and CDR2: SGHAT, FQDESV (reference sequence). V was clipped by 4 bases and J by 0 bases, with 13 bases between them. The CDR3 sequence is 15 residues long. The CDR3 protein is CASSSDFFYSYEQYF. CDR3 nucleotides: TGTGCCAGCAGCTCCGACTTTTTTTACTCCTACGAGCAGTACTTC.

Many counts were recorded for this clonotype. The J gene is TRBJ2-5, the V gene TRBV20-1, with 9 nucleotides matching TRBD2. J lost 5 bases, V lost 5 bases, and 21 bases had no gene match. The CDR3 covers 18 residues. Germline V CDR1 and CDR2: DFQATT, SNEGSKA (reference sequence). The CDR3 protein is CSAPSGLAVTPNWETQYF. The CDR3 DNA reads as TGCAGTGCTCCCTCGGGACTAGCTGTCACCCCAAATTGGGAGACCCAGTACTTC.

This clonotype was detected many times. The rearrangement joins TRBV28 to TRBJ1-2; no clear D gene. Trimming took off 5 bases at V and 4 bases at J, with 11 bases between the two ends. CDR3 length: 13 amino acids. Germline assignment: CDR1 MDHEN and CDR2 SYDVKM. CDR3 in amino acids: CASSDGRIYGYTF. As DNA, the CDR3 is TGTGCCAGCAGTGACGGCCGGATCTATGGCTACACCTTC.

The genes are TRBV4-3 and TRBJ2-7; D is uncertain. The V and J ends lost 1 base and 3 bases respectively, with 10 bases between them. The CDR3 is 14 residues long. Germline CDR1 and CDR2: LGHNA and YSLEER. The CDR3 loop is CASSQVYQIYEQYF. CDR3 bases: TGCGCCAGCAGCCAAGTCTACCAGATCTACGAGCAGTACTTC.

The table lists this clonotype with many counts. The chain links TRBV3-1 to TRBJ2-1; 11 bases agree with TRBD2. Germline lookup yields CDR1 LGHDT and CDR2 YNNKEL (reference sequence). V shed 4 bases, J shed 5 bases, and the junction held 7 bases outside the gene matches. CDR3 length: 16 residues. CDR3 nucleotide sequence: TGTGCCAGCAGCCTGATGACGGGACTAGCGGACAATGAGCAGTTCTTC. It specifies CASSLMTGLADNEQFF.

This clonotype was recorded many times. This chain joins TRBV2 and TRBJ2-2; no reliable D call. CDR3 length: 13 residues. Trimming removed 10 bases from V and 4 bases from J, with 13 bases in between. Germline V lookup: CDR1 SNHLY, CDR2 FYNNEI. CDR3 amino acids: CATPMPSTGELFF. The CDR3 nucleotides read TGTGCCACTCCGATGCCAAGCACCGGGGAGCTGTTTTTT. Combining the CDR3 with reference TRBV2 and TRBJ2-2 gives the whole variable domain EPEVTQTPSHQVTQMGQEVILRCVPISNHLYFYWYRQILGQKVEFLVSFYNNEISEKSEIFDDQFSVERPDGSNFTLKIRSTKLEDSAMYFCATPMPSTGELFFGEGSRLTVL.

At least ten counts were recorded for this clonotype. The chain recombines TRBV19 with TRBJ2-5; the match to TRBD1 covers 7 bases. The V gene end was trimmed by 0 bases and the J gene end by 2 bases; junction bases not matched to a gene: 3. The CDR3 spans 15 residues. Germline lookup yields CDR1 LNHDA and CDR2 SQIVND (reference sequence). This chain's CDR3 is CASSIEGGWQETQYF. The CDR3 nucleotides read TGTGCCAGTAGTATAGAAGGGGGCTGGCAAGAGACCCAGTACTTC.

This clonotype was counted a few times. CDR3 residues: CASSYGTSQETQYF. Here the CDR3 DNA reads TGTGCCAGCAGTTACGGAACCAGCCAAGAGACCCAGTACTTC. The J gene is TRBJ2-5, the V gene TRBV6-8; D unclear. Trimming took off 2 bases at V and 1 base at J, with 8 bases between the two ends. Germline loops: CDR1 MNHGY, CDR2 SAAAGT. The CDR3 spans 14 residues.

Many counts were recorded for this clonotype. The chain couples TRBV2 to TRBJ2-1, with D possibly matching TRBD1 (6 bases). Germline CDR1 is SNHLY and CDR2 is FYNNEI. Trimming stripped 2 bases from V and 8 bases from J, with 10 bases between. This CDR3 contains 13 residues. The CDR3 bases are TGTGCCAGCAGTGAACAGGGGATCGATGAGCAGTTCTTC. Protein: CASSEQGIDEQFF. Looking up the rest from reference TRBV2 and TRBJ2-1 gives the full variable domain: EPEVTQTPSHQVTQMGQEVILRCVPISNHLYFYWYRQILGQKVEFLVSFYNNEISEKSEIFDDQFSVERPDGSNFTLKIRSTKLEDSAMYFCASSEQGIDEQFFGPGTRLTVL.

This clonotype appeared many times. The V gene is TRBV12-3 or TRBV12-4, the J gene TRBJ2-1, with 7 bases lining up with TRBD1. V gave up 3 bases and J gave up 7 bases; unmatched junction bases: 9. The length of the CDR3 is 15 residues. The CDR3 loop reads CASSFGQVGVNEQFF. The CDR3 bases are TGTGCCAGCAGTTTCGGACAGGTGGGGGTGAATGAGCAGTTCTTC.

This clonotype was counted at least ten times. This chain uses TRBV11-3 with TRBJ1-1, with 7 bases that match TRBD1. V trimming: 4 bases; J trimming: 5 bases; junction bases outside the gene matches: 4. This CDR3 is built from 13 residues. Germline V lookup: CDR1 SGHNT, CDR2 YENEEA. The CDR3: CASSSRGGTEAFF. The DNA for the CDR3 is TGTGCCAGCAGCTCCAGGGGGGGAACTGAAGCTTTCTTT.

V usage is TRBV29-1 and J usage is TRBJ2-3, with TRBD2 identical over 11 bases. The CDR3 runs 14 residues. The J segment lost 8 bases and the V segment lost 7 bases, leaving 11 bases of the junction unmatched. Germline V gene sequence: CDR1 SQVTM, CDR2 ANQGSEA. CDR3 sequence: CSAWGLADLGTQYF. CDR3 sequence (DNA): TGCAGCGCCTGGGGACTAGCGGACTTAGGTACGCAGTATTTT.

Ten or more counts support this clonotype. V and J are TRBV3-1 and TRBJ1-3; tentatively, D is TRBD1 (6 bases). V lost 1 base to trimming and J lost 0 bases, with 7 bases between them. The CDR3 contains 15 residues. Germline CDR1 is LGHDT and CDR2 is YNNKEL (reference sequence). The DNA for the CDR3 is TGTGCCAGCAGCCAAGGGACAGACTCTGGAAACACCATATATTTT. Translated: CASSQGTDSGNTIYF.

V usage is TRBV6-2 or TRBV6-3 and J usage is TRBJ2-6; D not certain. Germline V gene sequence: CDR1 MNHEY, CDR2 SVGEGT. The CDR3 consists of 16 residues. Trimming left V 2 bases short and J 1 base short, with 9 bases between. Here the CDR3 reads CASSYAGISGANVLTF. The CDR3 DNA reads TGTGCCAGCAGTTACGCAGGAATATCTGGGGCCAACGTCCTGACTTTC.